This T cell receptor beta chain is from a study of monozygotic twins with inflammatory bowel disease. The study's findings and limits: T cell subtypes were not distinguishable in this analysis. Clonotypes shared with others were fewer in IBD patients than in healthy twins, especially with disease activity.

The CDR3 length is 13 residues. The germline V gene has CDR1 MRHNA and CDR2 SNTAGT. A remark on this clonotype: Antigen: not known.

From its re-call of the 5' RACE reads, TCRdb lists each CDR3 protein once, without DNA. The listing contains over 200,000 distinct CDR3 sequences. The specimen sequenced was blood. This sequence originates from a human donor with ulcerative colitis or Crohn's disease, or a healthy co-twin of an affected twin (not recorded which). The rearrangement uses TRBV6-4 and TRBJ2-2. The CDR3 spells CASSPVVTGELFF.